This TCR beta chain was sequenced in a study of blood T cells in healthy people across ages. The study's findings and limits: Naive and antigen-experienced cells could not be conclusively compared, given unsorted PBMCs.

The CDR3 runs 16 residues. V lost 5 bases, J lost 9 bases, and 16 bases stayed unmatched. The germline V gene encodes CDR1 SGHAT and CDR2 FQNNGV. A second PCR of 7 to 11 cycles used a sample-barcoded 5' primer and a J-beta primer mix. One entry per CDR3 protein, called by TCRdb with MiXCR from the 5' RACE reads. The sample includes roughly 1,500,000 distinct CDR3 sequences, approximately 40% of them seen just once. This clonotype came up many times. Its antigen is unidentified. The chain carries TRBV11-2 and TRBJ2-1, with TRBD2 matching over 7 bases. The sample was blood. The sequence was obtained from a woman in her late teens or twenties in good health. The CDR3 nucleotides are TGTGCCAGCAGCCCGATAGCGGGTGGGACCTCAACTGAGCAGTTCTTC. Protein: CASSPIAGGTSTEQFF.